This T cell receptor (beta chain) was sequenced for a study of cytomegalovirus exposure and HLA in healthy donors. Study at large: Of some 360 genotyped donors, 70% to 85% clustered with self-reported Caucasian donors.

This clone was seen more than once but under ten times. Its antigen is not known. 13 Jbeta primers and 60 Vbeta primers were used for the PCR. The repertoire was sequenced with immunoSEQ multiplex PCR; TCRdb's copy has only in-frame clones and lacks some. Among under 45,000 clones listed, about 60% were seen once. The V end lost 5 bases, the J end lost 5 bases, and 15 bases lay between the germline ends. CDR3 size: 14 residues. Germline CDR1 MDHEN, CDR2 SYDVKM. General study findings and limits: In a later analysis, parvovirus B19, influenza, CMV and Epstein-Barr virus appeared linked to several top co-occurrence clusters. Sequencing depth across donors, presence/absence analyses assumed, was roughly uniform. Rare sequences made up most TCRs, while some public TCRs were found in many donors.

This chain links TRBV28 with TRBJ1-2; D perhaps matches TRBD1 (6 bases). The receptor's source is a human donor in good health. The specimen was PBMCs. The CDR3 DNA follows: TGTGCCAGCAGTAGATCAGGGGTTGAGTATGGCTACACCTTC. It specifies CASSRSGVEYGYTF.